This passage covers 29 T cell receptor beta chains from one sample sequenced in a study of beta chain features in type 1 diabetes. Study conclusions and caveats: Shorter TCRB CDR3s, moderately but significantly so, marked every one of the four CD4+ subsets in Type 1 diabetes patients.

Antigen specificity for these receptors is unknown. Isolated RNA was reverse transcribed in full, so expressed TCRB transcripts were sequenced. Produced via immunoSEQ multiplex PCR; TCRdb's table is partial and in-frame only. The sample records a few hundred thousand clones, more than 15% being singletons. Material for sequencing was naive CD4+ T cells from blood. The receptor source for this set is a man younger than 40 with type 1 diabetes.

This clone has more than one count but fewer than ten. CDR3 in amino acids: CASSSMAVTSTDTQYF. In nucleotides, the CDR3 is TGTGCCAGCAGTAGCATGGCAGTCACTAGCACAGATACGCAGTATTTT. This sequence joins TRBV25-1 and TRBJ2-3; D unclear. The V end was cut by 5 bases, the J end by 0 bases, with 15 bases between. Germline loops: CDR1 MGHDK, CDR2 SYGVNS. This CDR3 comprises 16 residues.

V gene TRBV29-1 combines with J gene TRBJ2-7, with TRBD1 matching over 8 bases. Losses at the gene ends were 6 bases for V and 4 bases for J; bases not matched to a gene: 5. CDR1 SQVTM and CDR2 ANQGSEA come from the germline V gene. The CDR3 runs 12 residues. For the CDR3, the DNA is TGCAGCGTCCGGGACAGGAATTACGAGCAGTACTTC. This translates into CSVRDRNYEQYF.

The chain combines TRBV29-1 with TRBJ2-3; D unclear. The CDR3 consists of 13 residues. CDR1 and CDR2 from the germline V gene are SQVTM and ANQGSEA. V lost 8 bases and J 0 bases, leaving 12 bases between the germline ends. The DNA for the CDR3 is TGCAGCAGTCGACCCCCTAGCACAGATACGCAGTATTTT. As protein: CSSRPPSTDTQYF.

V gene TRBV7-2 combines with J gene TRBJ2-3, with 11 bases aligning to TRBD2. Germline V gives CDR1 SGHTA, CDR2 FQGNSA. With V trimmed by 5 bases and J by 2 bases, 6 bases remained unmatched. CDR3 length: 16 amino acids. The CDR3 nucleotides read TGTGCCAGCAGCCATCGGACTAGCGGGTTCACAGATACGCAGTATTTT. Translating gives CASSHRTSGFTDTQYF.

This clone was counted a few times. This chain uses TRBV19 with TRBJ2-5, with 8 bases lining up with TRBD1. In germline, CDR1 is LNHDA, CDR2 SQIVND (reference sequence). Germline trimming cut 4 bases from V and 3 bases from J; bases unmatched to any gene: 7. The CDR3 is 15 residues long. CDR3: CASSRRTGLEETQYF. CDR3 coding DNA: TGTGCCAGTAGTAGGAGGACAGGGTTGGAAGAGACCCAGTACTTC.

V usage is TRBV11-2 and J usage is TRBJ2-7; unclear D gene. V dropped 5 bases and J dropped 7 bases, with 15 bases sitting between them. Germline assignment: CDR1 SGHAT and CDR2 FQNNGV. The CDR3 consists of 13 residues. CDR3 nucleotides: TGTGCCAGCAGCCCGGGCGGAGCTGGAGAGCAGTACTTC. The encoded protein is CASSPGGAGEQYF. Full variable domain (missing parts from reference TRBV11-2 and TRBJ2-7): EAGVAQSPRYKIIEKRQSVAFWCNPISGHATLYWYQQILGQGPKLLIQFQNNGVVDDSQLPKDRFSAERLKGVDSTLKIQPAKLEDSAVYLCASSPGGAGEQYFGPGTRLTVT.

This chain joins TRBV29-1 and TRBJ2-5, with TRBD2 matching 8 bases. The DNA end is more similar to TRBJ2-7, so the J call may be wrong. In germline, CDR1 is SQVTM, CDR2 ANQGSEA. The CDR3 consists of 16 residues. CDR3 loop: CSVEELSSGSSYEQYF. CDR3 in DNA: TGCAGCGTTGAAGAACTCTCCAGCGGGAGTTCTTACGAGCAGTACTTC.

This clone has more than one count but fewer than ten. The chain couples TRBV4-3 to TRBJ2-3; D gene unclear. With 3 bases removed from V and 2 bases from J, the gap between germline ends came to 3 bases. CDR3 size: 12 residues. Germline V gene lookup returns CDR1 LGHNA and CDR2 YSLEER. The CDR3 sequence is CASSHSTDTQYF. As DNA, the CDR3 is TGCGCCAGCAGCCACTCCACAGATACGCAGTATTTT.

This clone was counted only a few times. This sample includes further DNA sequences coding for the same CDR3. The chain joins TRBV25-1 to TRBJ2-3; no reliable D call. Germline CDR1 and CDR2: MGHDK and SYGVNS. The CDR3 spans 12 residues. Trimming removed 2 bases from V and 3 bases from J, with 3 bases in between. The CDR3 DNA reads TGTGCCAGCAGTGAAAGAACAGATACGCAGTATTTT. Translated, it gives CASSERTDTQYF.

This clone was recorded a few times. The chain's CDR3 is CASSAPGPLTDTQYF. CDR3 DNA sequence: TGTGCCAGCAGTGCCCCGGGACCTCTCACAGATACGCAGTATTTT. V and J are TRBV25-1 and TRBJ2-3; D tentatively fits TRBD1 or TRBD2 (5 bases each). The germline V gene encodes CDR1 MGHDK and CDR2 SYGVNS. This CDR3 contains 15 residues. V shed 4 bases and J shed 2 bases, with 13 bases lying between them.

The J gene is TRBJ2-5, the V gene TRBV4-2; 9 positions agree with TRBD1. The CDR3 is made up of 18 amino acids. Germline V gene data show CDR1 as LGHNA and CDR2 as YNFKEQ. Losses at the gene ends were 1 base for V and 5 bases for J; bases not matched to a gene: 14. Here the CDR3 reads CASSQGRLGQGKGETQYF. In nucleotides, the CDR3 is TGTGCCAGCAGCCAAGGTCGGTTGGGACAGGGAAAAGGCGAGACCCAGTACTTC.

In its sample, this clone was seen a few times. The gene calls are TRBV4-3 and TRBJ2-6; no clear D gene. The V and J ends lost 2 bases and 0 bases respectively, with 8 bases between them. CDR1 is LGHNA and CDR2 is YSLEER in the germline V gene. CDR3 length equals 16 residues. CDR3 DNA sequence: TGCGCCAGCAGCCAAACCTACTACTCTGGGGCCAACGTCCTGACTTTC. Protein: CASSQTYYSGANVLTF.

This clone was counted a few times. The chain employs TRBV9 and TRBJ2-3; 7 nucleotides agree with TRBD2. V lost 4 bases, J lost 4 bases, and 12 bases stayed unmatched. This CDR3 is built from 16 residues. The germline V gene has CDR1 SGDLS and CDR2 YYNGEE. The CDR3 bases are TGTGCCAGCAGCTCGACTAGCCGGGCGGGGGCAGATACGCAGTATTTT. Translating gives CASSSTSRAGADTQYF.

The gene calls are TRBV10-3 and TRBJ2-1; 10 bases align to TRBD2. The CDR3 loop spans 14 amino acids. With 4 bases clipped from V and 8 bases from J, the junction kept 5 bases outside the gene matches. Germline CDR1 ENHRY, CDR2 SYGVKD. The CDR3 sequence: CAISGTSGIYEQFF. Here the CDR3 DNA reads TGTGCCATCAGTGGTACTAGCGGGATATATGAGCAGTTCTTC.

The chain links TRBV29-1 to TRBJ1-2; D may be TRBD1 (6 bases). V dropped 5 bases and J dropped 2 bases, with 12 bases sitting between them. Germline values: CDR1 SQVTM, CDR2 ANQGSEA. CDR3 length: 13 amino acids. CDR3 coding DNA: TGCAGCGTTCGGAGAGGACAGAACTATGGCTACACCTTC. It encodes CSVRRGQNYGYTF.

The V gene is TRBV15, the J gene TRBJ1-2, with D unresolved. Between the trimmed V and J ends, which lost 5 bases and 2 bases, there was a span of 12 bases. In germline, CDR1 is LNHNV, CDR2 YYDKDF (reference sequence). This CDR3 is built from 14 residues. The CDR3 DNA is TGTGCCACCAGCCTTCAAGACCGGAACTATGGCTACACCTTC. This sequence encodes CATSLQDRNYGYTF.

This clone was seen only a few times. The V gene is TRBV29-1, the J gene TRBJ2-7; unclear D gene. This CDR3 has 12 residues. Per the germline V gene, CDR1 is SQVTM and CDR2 is ANQGSEA. V lost 4 bases and J 3 bases, leaving 10 bases between the germline ends. The CDR3 bases are TGCAGCGTTGTACCAGAAGACTACGAGCAGTACTTC. Translation: CSVVPEDYEQYF.

This clone has just a few counts. The CDR3 sequence is CASSEPGDSEQYF. Written as DNA, the CDR3 is TGTGCCAGCAGTGAACCCGGGGATTCGGAGCAGTACTTC. V is TRBV25-1 and J is TRBJ2-7; D is possibly TRBD2 (5 bases). Germline CDR1 reads MGHDK; CDR2 reads SYGVNS. V shed 2 bases and J shed 7 bases, with 12 bases lying between them. CDR3 length equals 13 residues.

The V gene is TRBV10-3, the J gene TRBJ2-1; 10 positions match TRBD2. The V gene's germline CDR1 is ENHRY and CDR2 SYGVKD. CDR3 length: 13 amino acids. V dropped 5 bases and J dropped 5; count of bases not matched to a gene: 0. This chain's CDR3 is CAISLAGDNEQFF. The CDR3 nucleotides read TGTGCCATCAGTCTAGCGGGAGACAATGAGCAGTTCTTC.

This clone has more than one count but fewer than ten. This rearrangement joins TRBV4-1 to TRBJ2-7; 9 positions match TRBD1. The V segment lost 2 bases and the J segment 1 base; nucleotides outside the gene matches: 6. CDR3 length: 16 residues. Germline values: CDR1 MGHRA, CDR2 YSYEKL. The CDR3 loop is CASSQFPGQGSYEQYF. The CDR3 DNA follows: TGCGCCAGCAGCCAATTTCCAGGACAGGGGTCCTACGAGCAGTACTTC.

The J gene is TRBJ2-2, the V gene TRBV7-9, with a weak D call TRBD1 (5 bases). V lost 4 bases, J lost 7 bases, and 13 bases lay in between. This CDR3 region has 14 residues. CDR1 is SEHNR and CDR2 is FQNEAQ in the germline V gene (reference sequence). Here the CDR3 DNA reads TGTGCCAGCAGCTCCGCAGGGTCTGGCGGGGAGCTGTTTTTT. It yields the protein CASSSAGSGGELFF.

In its sample, this clone was seen a few times. The sample holds other DNA sequences that translate to the same CDR3. The gene calls are TRBV4-1 and TRBJ2-1; D is perhaps TRBD1 or TRBD2 (5 bases each). CDR1 MGHRA and CDR2 YSYEKL come from the germline V gene. V shed 3 bases and J shed 0 bases, with 9 bases lying between them. CDR3 size: 15 residues. The chain's CDR3 is CASSQGRSSYNEQFF. The DNA for the CDR3 is TGCGCCAGCAGCCAGGGACGAAGCTCCTACAATGAGCAGTTCTTC.

This clone turned up a few times. The CDR3 region is CASSLGSSGSWDTQYF. CDR3 DNA sequence: TGCGCCAGCAGCTTGGGGTCTAGCGGGAGTTGGGATACGCAGTATTTT. The rearrangement uses TRBV5-1 and TRBJ2-3; 10 bases match TRBD2. Germline V CDR1 and CDR2: SGHRS, YFSETQ. The CDR3 sequence is 16 residues long. The junction had 7 bases not matched to a gene; V was cut back by 0 bases and J by 6 bases.

A few counts support this clone. The CDR3: CSAAYGTGGELFF. The CDR3 DNA reads TGCAGCGCCGCCTACGGTACAGGCGGGGAGCTGTTTTTT. V is TRBV29-1 and J is TRBJ2-2; tentative D call: TRBD1 (5 bases). Germline loops: CDR1 SQVTM, CDR2 ANQGSEA. Trimming took 7 bases from V and 7 from J, leaving 16 bases between them. The CDR3 contains 13 residues.

This clone appeared a few times. The J gene is TRBJ1-2, the V gene TRBV13; D call uncertain. CDR1 and CDR2 from the germline V gene are PRHDT and FYEKMQ (reference sequence). V was pared by 0 bases and J by 7 bases, with 12 bases between. The CDR3 is 14 residues long. The CDR3 region has the DNA TGTGCCAGCAGCTTAGGACGGCCCGGCGGTGGCTACACCTTC. Amino acid sequence: CASSLGRPGGGYTF.

This clone was counted only a few times. This CDR3 is CALGKPNYNEQFF. In DNA, the CDR3 is TGTGCCTTAGGAAAGCCGAACTACAATGAGCAGTTCTTC. The chain uses TRBV28 and TRBJ2-1; D gene uncertain. CDR1 is MDHEN, CDR2 SYDVKM, per germline. This CDR3 has 13 amino acids. The V and J ends lost 11 bases and 3 bases respectively, with 14 bases between them. The whole variable domain, filled in from reference TRBV28 and TRBJ2-1, reads DVKVTQSSRYLVKRTGEKVFLECVQDMDHENMFWYRQDPGLGLRLIYFSYDVKMKEKGDIPEGYSVSREKKERFSLILESASTNQTSMYLCALGKPNYNEQFFGPGTRLTVL.

The rearrangement joins TRBV28 to TRBJ2-7; no firm D call. CDR1 and CDR2 (germline): MDHEN, SYDVKM. V dropped 7 bases and J dropped 3 bases, with 7 bases sitting between them. This CDR3 is built from 11 residues. The CDR3 sequence: CASTERYEQYF. As DNA, the CDR3 is TGTGCCAGCACTGAGCGCTACGAGCAGTACTTC.

This clone has only a few counts. CDR3 bases: TGTGCCAGCAGCCCTACTCCCGGGCCCTCTGGGAACATTCAGTACTTC. Amino acid sequence: CASSPTPGPSGNIQYF. The genes are TRBV9 and TRBJ2-4, with no clear D. Trimming left V 4 bases short and J 7 bases short, with 21 bases between. In germline, CDR1 is SGDLS, CDR2 YYNGEE. This CDR3 comprises 16 residues.

This clone was found a few times. V gene TRBV9 combines with J gene TRBJ2-1, with a possible D match to TRBD2 (7 bases). The V end lost 0 bases, the J end lost 3 bases, and 16 bases lay between the germline ends. The CDR3 loop spans 17 amino acids. Per the germline V gene, CDR1 is SGDLS and CDR2 is YYNGEE. CDR3 loop: CASSVATGTTLYNEQFF. In DNA form, the CDR3 reads TGTGCCAGCAGCGTAGCTACAGGGACTACCCTCTACAATGAGCAGTTCTTC. Together with reference TRBV9 and TRBJ2-1, the CDR3 gives the full variable domain: DSGVTQTPKHLITATGQRVTLRCSPRSGDLSVYWYQQSLDQGLQFLIQYYNGEERAKGNILERFSAQQFPDLHSELNLSSLELGDSALYFCASSVATGTTLYNEQFFGPGTRLTVL.